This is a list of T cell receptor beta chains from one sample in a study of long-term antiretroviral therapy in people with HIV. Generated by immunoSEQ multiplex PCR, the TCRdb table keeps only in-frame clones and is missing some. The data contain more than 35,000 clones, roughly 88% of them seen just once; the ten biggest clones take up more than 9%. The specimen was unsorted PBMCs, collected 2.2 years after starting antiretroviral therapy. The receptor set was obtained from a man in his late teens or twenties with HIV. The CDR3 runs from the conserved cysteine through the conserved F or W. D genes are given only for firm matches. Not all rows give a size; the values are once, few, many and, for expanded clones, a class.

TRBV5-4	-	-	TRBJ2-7	TGTGCCAGCAGCTTGGAAGCAGGGAGCTCCTACGAGCAGTACTTC	CASSLEAGSSYEQYF
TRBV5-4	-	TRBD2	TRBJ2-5	TGTGCCAGCAGCTTGGCGACTAGCGGGGGAGAGACCCAGTACTTC	CASSLATSGGETQYF
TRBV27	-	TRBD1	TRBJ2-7	TGTGCCAGCAGTTTATCCCCCTTGGACAGGACCTACGAGCAGTACTTC	CASSLSPLDRTYEQYF
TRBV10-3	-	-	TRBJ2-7	TGTGCCATCAGTGATAGTCAGGGATCCTACGAGCAGTACTTC	CAISDSQGSYEQYF
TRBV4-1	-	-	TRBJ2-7	TGTGCCAGCAGCCAGGGCTCCTTAGACCAGGACGGCGAGCAGTACTTC	CASSQGSLDQDGEQYF
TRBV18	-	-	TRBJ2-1	TGTGCCAGCTCACAGGGAAATGAGCAGTTCTTC	CASSQGNEQFF
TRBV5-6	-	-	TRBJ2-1	TGTGCCAGCAGCTCCGGACCCAACAATGAGCAGTTCTTC	CASSSGPNNEQFF
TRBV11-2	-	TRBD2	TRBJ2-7	TGTGCCAGCAGCTCAGGACTAGCGGGAATCTCCTACGAGCAGTACTTC	CASSSGLAGISYEQYF
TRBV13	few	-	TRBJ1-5	TGTGCCAGCAGCTCCGCAGGGAGTGCTCAGCCCCAGCATTTT	CASSSAGSAQPQHF
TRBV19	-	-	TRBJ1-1	TGTGCCAGTACCCCTGCCGGGCAACAGGTCAAGAGGGACACTGAAGCTTTCTTT	CASTPAGQQVKRDTEAFF
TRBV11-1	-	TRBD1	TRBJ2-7	TGTGCCAGCAGCCAACCGGGACAGGGGGCCTACGAGCAGTACTTC	CASSQPGQGAYEQYF
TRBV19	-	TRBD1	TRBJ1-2	TGTGCCAGTAGTCCCCTTGGGACAGTCCATGGCTACACCTTC	CASSPLGTVHGYTF
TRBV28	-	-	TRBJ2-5	TGTGCCAGCAGTCTTCAGGGTCGGGTTCTAGGGACCCAGTACTTC	CASSLQGRVLGTQYF